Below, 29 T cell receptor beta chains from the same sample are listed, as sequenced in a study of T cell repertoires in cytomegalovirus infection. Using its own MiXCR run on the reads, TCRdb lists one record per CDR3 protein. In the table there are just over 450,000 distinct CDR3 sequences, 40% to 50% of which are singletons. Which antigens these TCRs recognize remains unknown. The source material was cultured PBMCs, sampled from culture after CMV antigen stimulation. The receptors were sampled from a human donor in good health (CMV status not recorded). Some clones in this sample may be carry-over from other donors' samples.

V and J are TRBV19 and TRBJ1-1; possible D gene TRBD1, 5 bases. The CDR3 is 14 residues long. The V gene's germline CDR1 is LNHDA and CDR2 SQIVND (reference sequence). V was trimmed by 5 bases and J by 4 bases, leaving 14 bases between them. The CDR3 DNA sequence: TGTGCCAGTAGTGCCGCAGGGACCGGCACTGAAGCTTTCTTT. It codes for CASSAAGTGTEAFF. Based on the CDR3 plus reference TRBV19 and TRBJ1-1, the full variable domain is DGGITQSPKYLFRKEGQNVTLSCEQNLNHDAMYWYRQDPGQGLRLIYYSQIVNDFQKGDIAEGYSVSREKKESFPLTVTSAQKNPTAFYLCASSAAGTGTEAFFGQGTRLTVV.

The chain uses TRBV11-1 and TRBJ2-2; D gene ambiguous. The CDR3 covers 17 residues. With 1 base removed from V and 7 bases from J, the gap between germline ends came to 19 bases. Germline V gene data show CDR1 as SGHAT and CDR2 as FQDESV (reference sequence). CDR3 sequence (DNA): TGTGCCAGCAGCTTAGTGGGCAGTCCCACTTATCACGGGGAGCTGTTTTTT. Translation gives CASSLVGSPTYHGELFF.

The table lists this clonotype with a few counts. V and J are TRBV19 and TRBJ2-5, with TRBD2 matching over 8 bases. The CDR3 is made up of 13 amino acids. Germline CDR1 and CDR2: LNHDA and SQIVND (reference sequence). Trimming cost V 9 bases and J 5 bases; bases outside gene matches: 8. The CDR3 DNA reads TGTGCCAGCTCCGGGACTAGTACGGAGACCCAGTACTTC. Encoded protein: CASSGTSTETQYF.

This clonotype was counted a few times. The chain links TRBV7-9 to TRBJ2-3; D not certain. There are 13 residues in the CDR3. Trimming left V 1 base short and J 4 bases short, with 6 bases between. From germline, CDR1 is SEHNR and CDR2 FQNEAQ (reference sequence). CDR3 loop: CASSLVPSDTQYF. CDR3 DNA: TGTGCCAGCAGCTTAGTTCCCTCAGATACGCAGTATTTT.

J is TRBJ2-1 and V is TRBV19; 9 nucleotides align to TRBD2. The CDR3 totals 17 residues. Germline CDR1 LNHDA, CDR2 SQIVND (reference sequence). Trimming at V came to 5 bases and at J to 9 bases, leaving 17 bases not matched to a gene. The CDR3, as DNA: TGTGCCAGTAGTGCCCGGCGCAGGGCGGGGGGGTGGGGTGAGCAGTTCTTC. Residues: CASSARRRAGGWGEQFF.

As DNA, the CDR3 is TGCAGTGCTAGAGATGCCGGGACAGACCAAGAGACCCAGTACTTC. The encoded protein is CSARDAGTDQETQYF. This rearrangement joins TRBV20-1 to TRBJ2-5; 7 bases agree with TRBD1. Looked up from germline, CDR1 is DFQATT and CDR2 is SNEGSKA (reference sequence). The CDR3 extends over 15 amino acids. V lost 0 bases, J lost 0 bases, and 4 bases stayed unmatched.

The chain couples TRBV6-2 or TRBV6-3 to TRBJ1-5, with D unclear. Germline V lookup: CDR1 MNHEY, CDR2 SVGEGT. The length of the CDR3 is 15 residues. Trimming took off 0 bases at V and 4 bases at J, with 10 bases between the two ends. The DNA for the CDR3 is TGTGCCAGCAGTTACTCGTGGCCGGATAATCAGCCCCAGCATTTT. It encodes CASSYSWPDNQPQHF.

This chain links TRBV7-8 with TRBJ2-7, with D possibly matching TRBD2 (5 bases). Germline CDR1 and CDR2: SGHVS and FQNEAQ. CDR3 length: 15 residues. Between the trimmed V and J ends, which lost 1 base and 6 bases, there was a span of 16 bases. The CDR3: CASSLGNSPAVEQYF. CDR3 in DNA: TGTGCCAGCAGCTTAGGCAACTCCCCAGCGGTCGAGCAGTACTTC.

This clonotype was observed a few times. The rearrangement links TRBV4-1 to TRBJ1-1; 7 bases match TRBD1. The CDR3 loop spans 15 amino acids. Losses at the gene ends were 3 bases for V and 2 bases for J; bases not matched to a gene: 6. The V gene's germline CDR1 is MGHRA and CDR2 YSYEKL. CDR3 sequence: CASSHQGQANTEAFF. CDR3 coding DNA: TGCGCCAGCAGCCACCAAGGACAGGCAAACACTGAAGCTTTCTTT.

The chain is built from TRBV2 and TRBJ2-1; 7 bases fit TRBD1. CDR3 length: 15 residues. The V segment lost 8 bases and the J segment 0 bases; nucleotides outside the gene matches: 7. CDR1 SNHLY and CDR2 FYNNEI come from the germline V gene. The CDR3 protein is CASGQDASSYNEQFF. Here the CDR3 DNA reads TGTGCCAGCGGACAGGACGCCAGCTCCTACAATGAGCAGTTCTTC.

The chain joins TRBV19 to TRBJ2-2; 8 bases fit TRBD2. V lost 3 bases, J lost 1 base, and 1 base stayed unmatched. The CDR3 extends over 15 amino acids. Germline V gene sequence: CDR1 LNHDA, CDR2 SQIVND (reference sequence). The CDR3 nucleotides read TGTGCCAGTAGTATGCTAGCGGGGAACACCGGGGAGCTGTTTTTT. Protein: CASSMLAGNTGELFF.

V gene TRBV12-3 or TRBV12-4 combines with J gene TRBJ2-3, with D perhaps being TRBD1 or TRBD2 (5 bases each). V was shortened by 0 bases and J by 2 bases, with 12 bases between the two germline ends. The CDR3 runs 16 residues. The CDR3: CASSLAPIGTTDTQYF. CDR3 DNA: TGTGCCAGCAGTTTAGCCCCCATCGGGACCACAGATACGCAGTATTTT.

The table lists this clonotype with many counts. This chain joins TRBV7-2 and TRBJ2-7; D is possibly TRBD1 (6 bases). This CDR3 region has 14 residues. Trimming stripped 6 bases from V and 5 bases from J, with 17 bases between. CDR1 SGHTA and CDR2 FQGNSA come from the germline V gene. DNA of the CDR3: TGTGCCAGCAGTCGTTCCCAGGGGCGGGACGAGCAGTACTTC. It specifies CASSRSQGRDEQYF.

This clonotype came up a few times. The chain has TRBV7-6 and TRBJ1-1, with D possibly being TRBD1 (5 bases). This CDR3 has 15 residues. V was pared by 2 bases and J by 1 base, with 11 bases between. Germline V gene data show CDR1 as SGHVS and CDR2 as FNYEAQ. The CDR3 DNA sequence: TGTGCCAGCAGCTTAATTAGTCAGGGGAACACTGAAGCTTTCTTT. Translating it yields CASSLISQGNTEAFF.

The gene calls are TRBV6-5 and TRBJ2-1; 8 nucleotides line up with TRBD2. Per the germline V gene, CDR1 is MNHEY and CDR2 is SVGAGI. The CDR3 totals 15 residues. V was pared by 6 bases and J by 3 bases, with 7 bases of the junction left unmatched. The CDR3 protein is CASSLSREGYNEQFF. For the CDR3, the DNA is TGTGCCAGCAGCCTCAGTCGGGAGGGCTACAATGAGCAGTTCTTC.

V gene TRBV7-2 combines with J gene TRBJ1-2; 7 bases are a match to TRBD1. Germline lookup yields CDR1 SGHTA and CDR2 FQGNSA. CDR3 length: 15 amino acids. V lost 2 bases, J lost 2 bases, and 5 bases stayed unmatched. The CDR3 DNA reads TGTGCCAGCAGCTTAAGGGCAGGGGGGAACTATGGCTACACCTTC. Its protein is CASSLRAGGNYGYTF.

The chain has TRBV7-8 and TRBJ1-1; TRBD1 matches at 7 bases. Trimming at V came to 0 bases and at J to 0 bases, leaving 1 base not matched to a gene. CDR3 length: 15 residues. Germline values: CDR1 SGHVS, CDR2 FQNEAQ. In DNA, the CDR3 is TGTGCCAGCAGCTTAGCGGGACAGTTGAACACTGAAGCTTTCTTT. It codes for CASSLAGQLNTEAFF.

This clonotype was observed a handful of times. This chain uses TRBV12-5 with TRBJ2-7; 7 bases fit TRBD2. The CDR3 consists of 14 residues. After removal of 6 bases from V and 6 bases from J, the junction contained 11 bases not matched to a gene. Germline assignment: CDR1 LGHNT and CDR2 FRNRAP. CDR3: CASGGGRSFGEQYF. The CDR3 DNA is TGTGCTAGTGGCGGGGGGAGATCTTTCGGCGAGCAGTACTTC.

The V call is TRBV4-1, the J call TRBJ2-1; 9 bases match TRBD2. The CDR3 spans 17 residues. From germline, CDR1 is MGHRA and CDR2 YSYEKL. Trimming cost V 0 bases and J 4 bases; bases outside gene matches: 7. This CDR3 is CASSQDESSGAYNEQFF. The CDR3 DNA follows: TGCGCCAGCAGCCAAGATGAGTCTAGCGGGGCATACAATGAGCAGTTCTTC.

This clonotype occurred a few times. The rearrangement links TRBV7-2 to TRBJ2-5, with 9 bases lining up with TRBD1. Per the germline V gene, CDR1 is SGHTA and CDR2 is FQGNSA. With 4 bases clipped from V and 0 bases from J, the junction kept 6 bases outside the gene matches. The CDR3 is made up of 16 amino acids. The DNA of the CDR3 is TGTGCCAGCAGCTCCGGGACAGGGTCATACCAAGAGACCCAGTACTTC. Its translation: CASSSGTGSYQETQYF.

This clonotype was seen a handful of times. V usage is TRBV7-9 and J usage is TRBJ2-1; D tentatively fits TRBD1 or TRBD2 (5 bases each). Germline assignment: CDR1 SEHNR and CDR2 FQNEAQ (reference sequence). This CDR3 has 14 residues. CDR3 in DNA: TGTACCATTCATGGGGGACGAACGCCCAATGAGCAGTTCTTC. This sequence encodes CTIHGGRTPNEQFF.

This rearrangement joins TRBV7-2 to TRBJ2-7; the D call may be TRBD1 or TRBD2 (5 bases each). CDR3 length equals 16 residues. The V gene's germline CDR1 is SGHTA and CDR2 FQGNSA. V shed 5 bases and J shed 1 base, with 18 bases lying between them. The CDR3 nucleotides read TGTGCCAGCAGCCCAAGAGGGGCTAGGAATTCCTACGAGCAGTACTTC. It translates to CASSPRGARNSYEQYF.

The DNA for the CDR3 is TGTGCCAGCAGTTTAGGTGGCTCTAACTCTGGAAACACCATATATTTT. This gives the protein CASSLGGSNSGNTIYF. The chain combines TRBV28 with TRBJ1-3; D gene unclear. Germline loops: CDR1 MDHEN, CDR2 SYDVKM. V lost 2 bases, J lost 0 bases, and 11 bases lay in between. The CDR3 loop spans 16 amino acids. Variable domain in full (rest from reference TRBV28 and TRBJ1-3): DVKVTQSSRYLVKRTGEKVFLECVQDMDHENMFWYRQDPGLGLRLIYFSYDVKMKEKGDIPEGYSVSREKKERFSLILESASTNQTSMYLCASSLGGSNSGNTIYFGEGSWLTVV.

As DNA, the CDR3 is TGCAGTGCTAGAGATCCTGATGGCAATCAGCCCCAGCATTTT. Protein: CSARDPDGNQPQHF. This chain joins TRBV20-1 and TRBJ1-5; D is unresolved. The CDR3 consists of 14 residues. Germline CDR1 is DFQATT and CDR2 is SNEGSKA (reference sequence). V gave up 0 bases and J gave up 2 bases, with 8 bases separating them.

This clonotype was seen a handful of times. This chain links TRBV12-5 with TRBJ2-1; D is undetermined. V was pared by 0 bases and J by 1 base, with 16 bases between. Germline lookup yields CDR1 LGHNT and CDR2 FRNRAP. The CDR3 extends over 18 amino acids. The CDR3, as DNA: TGTGCTAGTGGTTTGGTAGTAATGGGCTACCCTTCCTACAATGAGCAGTTCTTC. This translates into CASGLVVMGYPSYNEQFF.

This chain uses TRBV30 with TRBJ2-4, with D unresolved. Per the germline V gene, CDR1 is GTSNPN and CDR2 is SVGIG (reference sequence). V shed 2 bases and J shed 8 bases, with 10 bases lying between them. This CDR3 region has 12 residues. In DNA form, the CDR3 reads TGTGCCTGGAGTTTGGTTTGGGACATTCAGTACTTC. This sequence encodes CAWSLVWDIQYF. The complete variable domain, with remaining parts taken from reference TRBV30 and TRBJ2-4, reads SQTIHQWPATLVQPVGSPLSLECTVEGTSNPNLYWYRQAAGRGLQLLFYSVGIGQISSEVPQNLSASRPQDRQFILSSKKLLLSDSGFYLCAWSLVWDIQYFGAGTRLSVL.

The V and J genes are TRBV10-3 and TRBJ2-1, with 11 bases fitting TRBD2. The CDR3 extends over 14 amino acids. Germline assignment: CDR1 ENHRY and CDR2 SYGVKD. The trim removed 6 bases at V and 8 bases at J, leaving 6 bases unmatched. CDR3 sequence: CAIRTSGMGDEQFF. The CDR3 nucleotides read TGTGCCATCAGGACTAGCGGGATGGGCGATGAGCAGTTCTTC.

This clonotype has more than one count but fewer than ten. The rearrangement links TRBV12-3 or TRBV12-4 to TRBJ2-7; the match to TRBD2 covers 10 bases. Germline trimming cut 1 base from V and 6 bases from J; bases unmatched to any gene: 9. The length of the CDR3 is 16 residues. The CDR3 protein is CASSLDITSGTFEQYF. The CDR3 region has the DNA TGTGCCAGCAGTTTAGATATTACTAGCGGGACGTTCGAGCAGTACTTC.

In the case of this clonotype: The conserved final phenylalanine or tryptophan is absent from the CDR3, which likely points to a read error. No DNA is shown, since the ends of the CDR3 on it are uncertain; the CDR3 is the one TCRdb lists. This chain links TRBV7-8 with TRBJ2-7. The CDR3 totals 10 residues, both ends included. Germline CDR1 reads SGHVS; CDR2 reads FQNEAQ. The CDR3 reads CASSLAHPRD.